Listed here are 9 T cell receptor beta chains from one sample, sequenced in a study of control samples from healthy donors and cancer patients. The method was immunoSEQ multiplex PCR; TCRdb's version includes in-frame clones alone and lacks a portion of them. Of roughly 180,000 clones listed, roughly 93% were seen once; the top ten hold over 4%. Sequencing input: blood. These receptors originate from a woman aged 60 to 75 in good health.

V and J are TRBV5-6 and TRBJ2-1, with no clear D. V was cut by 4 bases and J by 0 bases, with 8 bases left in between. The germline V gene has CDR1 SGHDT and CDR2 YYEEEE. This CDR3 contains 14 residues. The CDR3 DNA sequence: TGTGCCAGCAGCCCCTGGGGCTCCTACAATGAGCAGTTCTTC. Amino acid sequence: CASSPWGSYNEQFF.

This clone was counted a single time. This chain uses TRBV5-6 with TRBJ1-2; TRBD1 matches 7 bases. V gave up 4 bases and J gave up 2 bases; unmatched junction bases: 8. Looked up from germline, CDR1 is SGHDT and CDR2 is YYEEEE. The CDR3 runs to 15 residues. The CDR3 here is CASSPPTTGNYGYTF. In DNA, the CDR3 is TGTGCCAGCAGCCCGCCCACGACAGGGAACTATGGCTACACCTTC.

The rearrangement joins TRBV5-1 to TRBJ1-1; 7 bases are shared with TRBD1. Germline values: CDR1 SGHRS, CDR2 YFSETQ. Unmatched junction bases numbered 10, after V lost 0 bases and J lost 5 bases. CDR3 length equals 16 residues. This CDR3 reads CASSLVAQGGSTEAFF. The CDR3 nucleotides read TGCGCCAGCAGCTTGGTCGCCCAAGGGGGCAGTACTGAAGCTTTCTTT.

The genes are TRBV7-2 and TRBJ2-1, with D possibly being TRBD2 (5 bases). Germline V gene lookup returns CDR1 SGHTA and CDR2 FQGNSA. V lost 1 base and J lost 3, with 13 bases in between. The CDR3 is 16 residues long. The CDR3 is CASSLVIGSGYNEQFF. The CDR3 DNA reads TGTGCCAGCAGCTTAGTGATTGGGAGCGGCTACAATGAGCAGTTCTTC. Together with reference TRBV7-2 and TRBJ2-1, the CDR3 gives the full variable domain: GAGVSQSPSNKVTEKGKDVELRCDPISGHTALYWYRQSLGQGLEFLIYFQGNSAPDKSGLPSDRFSAERTGGSVSTLTIQRTQQEDSAVYLCASSLVIGSGYNEQFFGPGTRLTVL.

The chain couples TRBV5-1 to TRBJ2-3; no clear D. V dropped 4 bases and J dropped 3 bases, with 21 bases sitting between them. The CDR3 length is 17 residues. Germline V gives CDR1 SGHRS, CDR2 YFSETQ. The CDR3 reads CASSLLPKRVTTDTQYF. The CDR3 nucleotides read TGCGCCAGCAGCCTTCTGCCGAAAAGGGTGACTACAGATACGCAGTATTTT.

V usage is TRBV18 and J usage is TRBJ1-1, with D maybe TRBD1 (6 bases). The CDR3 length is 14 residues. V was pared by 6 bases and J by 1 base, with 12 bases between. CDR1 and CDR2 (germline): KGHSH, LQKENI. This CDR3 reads CASSGGGPNTEAFF. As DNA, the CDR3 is TGTGCCAGCTCCGGGGGGGGGCCGAACACTGAAGCTTTCTTT. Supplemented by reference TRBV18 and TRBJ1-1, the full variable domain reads NAGVMQNPRHLVRRRGQEARLRCSPMKGHSHVYWYRQLPEEGLKFMVYLQKENIIDESGMPKERFSAEFPKEGPSILRIQQVVRGDSAAYFCASSGGGPNTEAFFGQGTRLTVV.

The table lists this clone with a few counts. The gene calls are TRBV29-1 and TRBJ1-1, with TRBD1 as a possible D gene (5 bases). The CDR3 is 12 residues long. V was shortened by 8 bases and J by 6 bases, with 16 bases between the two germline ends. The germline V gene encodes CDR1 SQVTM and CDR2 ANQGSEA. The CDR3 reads CSTVAGRAEAFF. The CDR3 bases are TGCAGCACTGTGGCAGGGAGGGCTGAAGCTTTCTTT.

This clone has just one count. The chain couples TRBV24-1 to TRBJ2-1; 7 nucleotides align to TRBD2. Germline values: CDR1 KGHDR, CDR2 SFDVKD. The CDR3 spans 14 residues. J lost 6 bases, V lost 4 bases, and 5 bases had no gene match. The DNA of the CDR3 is TGTGCCACCAGTGACGGGGGGAGTTTCAATGAGCAGTTCTTC. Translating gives CATSDGGSFNEQFF.

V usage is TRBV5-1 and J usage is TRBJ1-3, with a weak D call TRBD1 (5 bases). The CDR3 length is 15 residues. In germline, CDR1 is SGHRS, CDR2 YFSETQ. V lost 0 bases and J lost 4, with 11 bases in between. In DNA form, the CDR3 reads TGCGCCAGCAGCTTGGAGCGGGGGTCCGGAAACACCATATATTTT. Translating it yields CASSLERGSGNTIYF.